A single sample gave rise to the 8 T cell receptor beta chains below, sequenced in a study of shared clonotypes between healthy human individuals. Some clones are missing from TCRdb's copy, which holds only in-frame ones; the method was immunoSEQ multiplex PCR. The data hold 800,000 to 1,200,000 clones, with 78% observed a single time. The specimen was memory CD4+ T cells from PBMCs. Subset specified: CD45RA-negative fraction. Receptors originate from a man in his late teens or twenties in good health. Some clones in this sample may be carry-over from other donors' samples.

The CDR3 DNA sequence: TGTGCCAGCAGCTTGGTAGTAGGAGCCACAGATACGCAGTATTTT. As protein: CASSLVVGATDTQYF. The chain couples TRBV5-4 to TRBJ2-3, with unresolved D. Germline loops: CDR1 SGHNT, CDR2 YYREEE (reference sequence). This CDR3 comprises 15 residues. V lost 0 bases and J lost 2, with 10 bases in between.

Comments on this clone: The same CDR3 is also encoded by other DNA sequences in this sample. The gene calls are TRBV5-1 and TRBJ2-1; 7 positions match TRBD1. This CDR3 has 16 amino acids. The V gene's germline CDR1 is SGHRS and CDR2 YFSETQ. The J segment lost 0 bases and the V segment lost 2 bases, leaving 5 bases of the junction unmatched. CDR3 residues: CASSLGGRSSYNEQFF. The DNA for the CDR3 is TGCGCCAGCAGCTTAGGGGGCCGTAGCTCCTACAATGAGCAGTTCTTC.

The chain carries TRBV2 and TRBJ1-5; 8 nucleotides agree with TRBD1. V lost 6 bases and J lost 11; bases outside the gene matches: 9. Germline assignment: CDR1 SNHLY and CDR2 FYNNEI. The length of the CDR3 is 13 residues. CDR3 in amino acids: CASSPQGVLTQHF. CDR3 DNA sequence: TGTGCCAGCAGCCCACAGGGGGTTTTGACCCAGCATTTT.

This clone has more than one count but fewer than ten. The V gene is TRBV7-9, the J gene TRBJ1-3; D might be TRBD1 (6 bases). This CDR3 has 14 residues. V was pared by 3 bases and J by 5 bases, with 11 bases between. Germline values: CDR1 SEHNR, CDR2 FQNEAQ (reference sequence). DNA for the CDR3: TGTGCCAGCAGCTTCGGACAGCCTAGAAACACCATATATTTT. Protein: CASSFGQPRNTIYF.

The rearrangement links TRBV7-2 to TRBJ2-7, with 7 bases that match TRBD2. Germline V gene data show CDR1 as SGHTA and CDR2 as FQGNSA. J gave up 4 bases and V 3 bases, and 6 bases lay outside the gene matches. This CDR3 has 14 amino acids. The CDR3 here is CASSFGTTRYEQYF. CDR3 nucleotides: TGTGCCAGCAGCTTTGGGACTACCCGATACGAGCAGTACTTC.

This clone was detected a few times. This chain connects TRBV15 to TRBJ2-3; possible D gene TRBD2, 5 bases. This CDR3 spans 15 amino acids. With 4 bases removed from V and 3 bases from J, the gap between germline ends came to 14 bases. Germline V gene lookup returns CDR1 LNHNV and CDR2 YYDKDF (reference sequence). DNA for the CDR3: TGTGCCACCAGCATAGGACTCGGCCCGACAGATACGCAGTATTTT. Translated, it gives CATSIGLGPTDTQYF.

The V call is TRBV7-2, the J call TRBJ2-7, with 11 bases aligning to TRBD2. The CDR3 contains 15 residues. The V and J ends lost 6 bases and 2 bases, in that order; junction bases with no gene match: 6. CDR1 SGHTA and CDR2 FQGNSA come from the germline V gene. CDR3 sequence: CASRNPGLAAYEQYF. The DNA for the CDR3 is TGTGCCAGCAGGAACCCGGGACTAGCGGCCTACGAGCAGTACTTC.

V gene TRBV11-3 combines with J gene TRBJ2-2; no clear D. The CDR3 length is 12 residues. CDR1 SGHNT and CDR2 YENEEA come from the germline V gene. The V end lost 5 bases, the J end lost 4 bases, and 5 bases lay between the germline ends. DNA of the CDR3: TGTGCCAGCAGCCCGTTCACCGGGGAGCTGTTTTTT. The encoded protein is CASSPFTGELFF.